Listed below are T cell receptor beta chains from one sample, sequenced in a study of blood T cell repertoires in COVID-19. Assay used: immunoSEQ multiplex PCR; TCRdb lists only in-frame clones, some missing. The sample lists 45,000 to 55,000 clones, approximately 84% occurring once. The sequencing sample was made of peripheral blood. The receptors were gathered from a human donor with active or convalescent COVID-19. The donor label of this sample is uncertain. CDR3s include the opening cysteine and the closing phenylalanine or tryptophan. Fields, in order: V gene, J gene, CDR3 protein.

TRBV7-2	TRBJ1-2	CASSLVPQANYGYTF
TRBV7-3	TRBJ1-1	CASSLERNTEAFF
TRBV5-4	TRBJ1-1	CASSLGGRDTEAFF
TRBV6-5	TRBJ1-1	CASKEGLLMNTEAFF
TRBV14	TRBJ1-1	CASNQAGGGTEAFF
TRBV5-6	TRBJ1-2	CASSWEQGASYGYTF
TRBV10-3	TRBJ2-1	CAISEKEGANYNEQFF
TRBV12-5	TRBJ2-1	CASGLLRAGEQFF
TRBV19	TRBJ2-2	CASSPRTGELFF
TRBV5-1	TRBJ2-5	CASSLAGGQETQYF
TRBV3-1/TRBV3-2	TRBJ2-1	CASSQAGSSYNEQFF
TRBV24-1	TRBJ1-2	CATSDPQGAGGYTF
TRBV24-1	TRBJ2-1	CATFNAGKQFF
TRBV11-2	TRBJ2-7	CASSAIRTVSYEQYF
TRBV4-1	TRBJ2-2	CASSHSKRANTGELFF
TRBV6-5	TRBJ2-3	CASSYRASGTGTQYF
TRBV6-4	TRBJ1-1	CASRGQPLNTEAFF
TRBV7-3	TRBJ1-2	CASSPGQGSDYGYTF
TRBV13	TRBJ2-1	CASSRQGSYNEQFF
TRBV12-3/TRBV12-4	TRBJ2-7	CASRQDRAQEQYF
TRBV7-9	TRBJ1-4	CASSLGHVNEKLFF
TRBV18	TRBJ2-4	CASSRETGTGNIQYF
TRBV12-5	TRBJ2-7	CASGSSSGRPAYEQYF
TRBV9	TRBJ1-3	CASSVEGADVPGNTIYF
TRBV5-8	TRBJ2-4	CASSWAGGRGNIQYF
TRBV7-9	TRBJ2-5	CASSLGTGETQYF
TRBV7-9	TRBJ1-3	CASSFGQHSRNTIYF
TRBV28	TRBJ1-5	CASRPTGGNNQPQHF
TRBV7-2	TRBJ2-3	CASSIQGAGTDTQYF
TRBV15	TRBJ2-3	CATSRTATNTDTQYF
TRBV11-3	TRBJ2-5	CASSSGQGRETQYF
TRBV24-1	TRBJ1-2	CATSDGQGEGYTF
TRBV14	TRBJ1-5	CASSRPLGRDIQTNQPQHF
TRBV6-5	TRBJ1-1	CASRRTTGAVEAFF
TRBV4-3	TRBJ1-1	CASSQFTGNAEAFF
TRBV2	TRBJ1-6	CAGGTDYNSPLHF
TRBV14	TRBJ2-1	CASSQMREGNEQFF
TRBV25-1	TRBJ2-3	CASSDPTTTDTQYF
TRBV3-1/TRBV3-2	TRBJ2-3	CASSQGPSGSYTQYF
TRBV5-1	TRBJ2-2	CASSLAETSGTYTGELFF
TRBV7-6	TRBJ1-5	CASSPGQGMSNQPQHF
TRBV10-3	TRBJ1-3	CASGAGNTIYF
TRBV9	TRBJ1-3	CASSGARTGNTIYF
TRBV7-3	TRBJ2-3	CASSAAFGTPSTDTQYF
TRBV28	TRBJ1-2	CASSSTGPYGYTF
TRBV6-5	TRBJ1-3	CASSSSRTGSGNTIYF
TRBV29-1	TRBJ2-3	CSVAVLAGLGDTQYF
TRBV5-6	TRBJ2-3	CASSLGPPGTGRTDTQYF
TRBV20-1	TRBJ2-7	CSASRTSGSMSYEQYF
TRBV2	TRBJ2-4	CASTEKNIQYF
TRBV5-1	TRBJ2-7	CASSLGGTGASSYEQYF
TRBV5-6	TRBJ2-7	CASSLKVTAGGMRVDEQYF
TRBV19	TRBJ1-6	CASSIKRVPALALHF
TRBV28	TRBJ2-7	CASSTGLAGKSYEQYF
TRBV4-1	TRBJ2-2	CASSGLAGARKLFF